The 29 T cell receptor beta chains below were found in one sample sequenced in a study of memory CD4+ T cells and cytomegalovirus serostatus. Single viable CD3+CD4+CD8-CD45RO+ cells were sorted as the memory CD4+ T cells. The data were produced by immunoSEQ multiplex PCR, yet TCRdb's version contains in-frame clones alone and is incomplete. The sample contains about 58,000 clones, approximately 86% of which appear only once. The source material was memory CD4+ T cells from blood. The origin of the receptors is an adult in good health and CMV-seronegative. Some clones in this sample may be carry-over from other donors' samples.

The chain has TRBV6-1 and TRBJ1-2; D ambiguous. This CDR3 contains 13 residues. Trimming shortened V by 3 bases and J by 7 bases, and 12 bases separated the two germline ends. Germline V CDR1 and CDR2: MNHNS, SASEGT. The CDR3 reads CASSEQTSAGYTF. Here the CDR3 DNA reads TGTGCCAGCAGTGAGCAGACGAGCGCTGGCTACACCTTC.

V gene TRBV11-3 combines with J gene TRBJ2-3, with D unclear. Looked up from germline, CDR1 is SGHNT and CDR2 is YENEEA. Trimming left V 1 base short and J 6 bases short, with 8 bases between. This CDR3 spans 13 amino acids. This CDR3 is CASSLASEDTQYF. DNA for the CDR3: TGTGCCAGCAGCTTAGCAAGTGAGGATACGCAGTATTTT.

The chain couples TRBV27 to TRBJ2-7; D call uncertain. The CDR3 extends over 14 amino acids. Germline CDR1 reads MNHEY; CDR2 reads SMNVEV (reference sequence). V was shortened by 5 bases and J by 7 bases, with 18 bases between the two germline ends. The CDR3 reads CASSPDNPSREQYF. The CDR3 nucleotides read TGTGCCAGCAGTCCCGACAACCCGTCTAGGGAGCAGTACTTC.

J is TRBJ2-2 and V is TRBV11-1, with 10 bases fitting TRBD2. V was clipped by 3 bases and J by 2 bases; unmatched bases: 3. There are 16 residues in the CDR3. CDR1 SGHAT and CDR2 FQDESV come from the germline V gene (reference sequence). CDR3 sequence reads: CASSFLAGVNTGELFF. As DNA, the CDR3 is TGTGCCAGCAGCTTCCTAGCGGGAGTAAACACCGGGGAGCTGTTTTTT.

The V call is TRBV5-1, the J call TRBJ1-2, with 7 nucleotides matching TRBD1. Looked up from germline, CDR1 is SGHRS and CDR2 is YFSETQ. The trim removed 7 bases at V and 1 base at J, leaving 7 bases unmatched. CDR3 length: 14 amino acids. This CDR3 is CASRGTVFNYGYTF. The DNA for the CDR3 is TGCGCCAGCCGCGGGACAGTATTTAACTATGGCTACACCTTC.

The gene calls are TRBV6-5 and TRBJ2-1; 9 bases fit TRBD2. V lost 5 bases, J lost 11 bases, and 4 bases stayed unmatched. This CDR3 has 12 residues. Germline V gives CDR1 MNHEY, CDR2 SVGAGI. This CDR3 is CASSPSGIQQFF. The CDR3 nucleotides read TGTGCCAGCAGTCCTAGCGGGATTCAGCAGTTCTTC.

This clone occurred a few times. The chain employs TRBV29-1 and TRBJ2-1, with D uncertain. CDR3 length: 12 residues. Germline V gene sequence: CDR1 SQVTM, CDR2 ANQGSEA. Trimming stripped 3 bases from V and 5 bases from J, with 8 bases between. This CDR3 reads CSVERANNEQFF. In DNA, the CDR3 is TGCAGCGTTGAGCGAGCGAACAATGAGCAGTTCTTC.

V gene TRBV4-3 combines with J gene TRBJ2-1, with 7 bases matching TRBD2. This CDR3 spans 14 amino acids. With 0 bases clipped from V and 8 bases from J, the junction kept 4 bases outside the gene matches. Germline values: CDR1 LGHNA, CDR2 YSLEER. CDR3 sequence reads: CASSQDLAVDEQFF. The CDR3 bases are TGCGCCAGCAGCCAAGATCTAGCGGTCGATGAGCAGTTCTTC.

The genes are TRBV6-1 and TRBJ1-4; weak D call: TRBD1 (5 bases). V was pared by 6 bases and J by 5 bases, with 16 bases between. The germline V gene encodes CDR1 MNHNS and CDR2 SASEGT. The CDR3 length is 15 residues. The CDR3 DNA is TGTGCCAGCAGGAGAAAAGGGGAGGCAAATGAAAAACTGTTTTTT. Translating gives CASRRKGEANEKLFF.

The CDR3 is CASSRDTGELFF. The CDR3 DNA reads as TGTGCCAGCAGCCGGGACACCGGGGAGCTGTTTTTT. This rearrangement joins TRBV4-2 to TRBJ2-2; D ambiguous. CDR3 length: 12 residues. Per the germline V gene, CDR1 is LGHNA and CDR2 is YNFKEQ. V was trimmed by 4 bases and J by 3 bases, leaving 3 bases between them.

The chain employs TRBV7-9 and TRBJ2-5, with D maybe TRBD1 (5 bases). This CDR3 has 15 amino acids. Germline CDR1 SEHNR, CDR2 FQNEAQ (reference sequence). The ends were cut back, 4 bases at V and 0 bases at J, with 12 bases in the middle. The CDR3 reads CASSYLDNYQETQYF. CDR3 DNA sequence: TGTGCCAGCAGCTACCTGGACAATTACCAAGAGACCCAGTACTTC.

This sequence joins TRBV30 and TRBJ2-4; no clear D. CDR1 is GTSNPN and CDR2 is SVGIG in the germline V gene (reference sequence). Trimming shortened V by 2 bases and J by 7 bases, and 9 bases separated the two germline ends. The CDR3 extends over 12 amino acids. CDR3 sequence (DNA): TGTGCCTGGAGTACCCTCGGCAACATTCAGTACTTC. Encoded protein: CAWSTLGNIQYF.

This sequence joins TRBV30 and TRBJ2-7, with D possibly TRBD2 on 5 matching bases. CDR3 length: 14 amino acids. Germline assignment: CDR1 GTSNPN and CDR2 SVGIG (reference sequence). V shed 0 bases and J shed 3 bases, with 12 bases lying between them. In DNA form, the CDR3 reads TGTGCCTGGAGTGTAGGACTGGGTCTCTACGAGCAGTACTTC. Its translation: CAWSVGLGLYEQYF.

The chain is built from TRBV7-9 and TRBJ2-1; D perhaps matches TRBD2 (6 bases). CDR1 is SEHNR and CDR2 is FQNEAQ in the germline V gene (reference sequence). Trimming took off 8 bases at V and 5 bases at J, with 16 bases between the two ends. CDR3 length equals 14 residues. The CDR3 region has the DNA TGTGCCAGCGGTTACTGGAGGGACCACAATGAGCAGTTCTTC. It codes for CASGYWRDHNEQFF.

The chain couples TRBV5-8 to TRBJ1-1; D remains unclear. The CDR3 consists of 13 residues. Germline assignment: CDR1 SGHTS and CDR2 YDEGEE. Deletions cut 1 base from V and 4 bases from J, with 8 bases between. The CDR3 protein is CASSLRRGTEAFF. DNA for the CDR3: TGTGCCAGCAGCTTGAGAAGAGGCACTGAAGCTTTCTTT.

The chain links TRBV19 to TRBJ1-5, with 11 bases that match TRBD1. The CDR3 spans 16 residues. Per germline, CDR1 LNHDA and CDR2 SQIVND (reference sequence). V lost 9 bases, J lost 2 bases, and 9 bases stayed unmatched. The CDR3 sequence: CASGRTGGAGNQPQHF. The DNA of the CDR3 is TGTGCCAGCGGCCGGACAGGGGGCGCCGGCAATCAGCCCCAGCATTTT.

The chain recombines TRBV28 with TRBJ1-2; 8 bases are a match to TRBD1. This CDR3 contains 15 residues. Trimming removed 3 bases from V and 8 bases from J; junction bases left unmatched: 11. Germline CDR1 and CDR2: MDHEN and SYDVKM. The CDR3: CASSLRTGSAVGYTF. DNA of the CDR3: TGTGCCAGCAGTTTGCGGACAGGGTCAGCAGTAGGCTACACCTTC.

This sequence joins TRBV6-5 and TRBJ1-2, with 7 bases that match TRBD1. CDR1 and CDR2 from the germline V gene are MNHEY and SVGAGI. J was trimmed by 4 bases and V by 0 bases; bases with no gene match: 8. This CDR3 spans 16 amino acids. CDR3 sequence: CASSYSDRISSYGYTF. CDR3 DNA: TGTGCCAGCAGTTACTCGGACAGGATTTCAAGCTATGGCTACACCTTC.

The chain couples TRBV7-2 to TRBJ1-2, with 9 bases identical to TRBD1. This CDR3 region has 14 residues. V was clipped by 8 bases and J by 2 bases; unmatched bases: 6. The germline CDR1 and CDR2 sequences are SGHTA and FQGNSA. The CDR3 DNA is TGTGCCAGCGAATTAACAGGGGGCAACTATGGCTACACCTTC. Its protein is CASELTGGNYGYTF.

This clone appeared a single time. The genes are TRBV29-1 and TRBJ2-3, with 8 nucleotides matching TRBD1. This CDR3 is 18 amino acids long. The V gene's germline CDR1 is SQVTM and CDR2 ANQGSEA. The V segment lost 2 bases and the J segment 5 bases; nucleotides outside the gene matches: 18. CDR3 coding DNA: TGCAGCGTTGAATCGGACAGGGTAGCCCGGAGACGAGTAGATACGCAGTATTTT. As protein: CSVESDRVARRRVDTQYF.

The chain has TRBV7-9 and TRBJ2-5; no reliable D call. This CDR3 comprises 14 residues. V was trimmed by 0 bases and J by 2 bases, leaving 7 bases between them. Germline V gene data show CDR1 as SEHNR and CDR2 as FQNEAQ (reference sequence). CDR3 region: CASSLATKQETQYF. CDR3 in DNA: TGTGCCAGCAGCTTAGCTACAAAACAAGAGACCCAGTACTTC.

The chain joins TRBV14 to TRBJ2-7; D possibly uses TRBD1 or TRBD2 (5 bases each). This CDR3 region has 16 residues. The ends were cut back, 5 bases at V and 2 bases at J, with 19 bases in the middle. Germline assignment: CDR1 SGHDN and CDR2 FVKESK. The CDR3 DNA reads TGTGCCAGCAGCGCCCCTTGGCCGGGGCCAACCTACGAGCAGTACTTC. Amino acid sequence: CASSAPWPGPTYEQYF.

CDR3 coding DNA: TGTGCCAGCTCACCAGGAGATCTTGCAACTAATGAAAAACTGTTTTTT. Protein sequence: CASSPGDLATNEKLFF. This sequence joins TRBV18 and TRBJ1-4, with D hard to call. V was cut by 2 bases and J by 0 bases, with 10 bases left in between. The germline CDR1 and CDR2 sequences are KGHSH and LQKENI. This CDR3 region has 16 residues. The whole variable domain, remainder taken from reference TRBV18 and TRBJ1-4, is NAGVMQNPRHLVRRRGQEARLRCSPMKGHSHVYWYRQLPEEGLKFMVYLQKENIIDESGMPKERFSAEFPKEGPSILRIQQVVRGDSAAYFCASSPGDLATNEKLFFGSGTQLSVL.

This clone is a singleton in its sample. The gene calls are TRBV19 and TRBJ1-5; D remains ambiguous. V was shortened by 4 bases and J by 10 bases, with 20 bases between the two germline ends. CDR3 length equals 15 residues. Germline V gene lookup returns CDR1 LNHDA and CDR2 SQIVND (reference sequence). CDR3 DNA sequence: TGTGCCAGTAGTACCGTCAGCCACAACTTTGGCCCCCAGCATTTT. It encodes CASSTVSHNFGPQHF.

This clone was observed a single time. The J gene is TRBJ2-1, the V gene TRBV18; tentative D call: TRBD1 (6 bases). The V and J ends lost 0 bases and 9 bases respectively, with 15 bases between them. This CDR3 region has 15 residues. CDR1 KGHSH and CDR2 LQKENI come from the germline V gene. The CDR3 DNA reads TGTGCCAGCTCACCACCGGACAGACTCTCGAGTGAGCAGTTCTTC. Protein: CASSPPDRLSSEQFF.

Only a few counts were recorded for this clone. The chain combines TRBV7-2 with TRBJ1-5, with a tentative D call TRBD1 (5 bases). CDR3 length: 14 amino acids. In germline, CDR1 is SGHTA, CDR2 FQGNSA. V gave up 10 bases and J gave up 4 bases, with 17 bases separating them. The CDR3 protein is CATRARVGNQPQHF. The DNA for the CDR3 is TGTGCCACCCGGGCCAGGGTTGGGAATCAGCCCCAGCATTTT.

J is TRBJ1-2 and V is TRBV30; D is possibly TRBD1 (6 bases). Germline CDR1 reads GTSNPN; CDR2 reads SVGIG (reference sequence). The length of the CDR3 is 14 residues. V was pared by 0 bases and J by 7 bases, with 15 bases between. CDR3 sequence: CAWSVRGQFSGYTF. The CDR3 nucleotides read TGTGCCTGGAGTGTACGGGGGCAGTTCTCTGGCTACACCTTC.

The chain's CDR3 is CASSQSLSYNEQFF. CDR3 in DNA: TGCGCCAGCAGCCAAAGTCTGTCCTACAATGAGCAGTTCTTC. The chain is built from TRBV4-3 and TRBJ2-1; D remains ambiguous. In germline, CDR1 is LGHNA, CDR2 YSLEER. Trimming removed 2 bases from V and 1 base from J, with 6 bases in between. The CDR3 is 14 amino acids.

The rearrangement uses TRBV7-2 and TRBJ2-6; D remains ambiguous. The germline CDR1 and CDR2 sequences are SGHTA and FQGNSA. The CDR3 covers 13 residues. Trimming removed 5 bases at V and 9 bases at J, with 11 bases between. The CDR3 DNA sequence: TGTGCCAGCAGCCTTCAGGCGTACAACGTCCTGACTTTC. Amino acids: CASSLQAYNVLTF.